A selection of T cell receptor beta chains follows, all from one sample in a study. Using its own MiXCR run on the RT-PCR reads, TCRdb lists one record per CDR3 protein. The data show hundreds of thousands of distinct CDR3 sequences, over 12% seen once. Sequencing was done on a sample of memory CD4+ T cells from blood. Receptor source: a female donor in good health, serving as a healthy control. Each CDR3 is given with its conserved first and last residue. The order of the fields is CDR3 length, J gene, D gene, V gene, CDR3 protein. The D gene is left open where the match is weak.

13 | TRBJ2-1 | TRBD2 | TRBV18 | CASSSTGREEQFF
14 | TRBJ1-4 | . | TRBV7-9 | CASSFLGEWEKLFF
15 | TRBJ2-7 | TRBD2 | TRBV7-2 | CASSVTSGSSYEQYF
15 | TRBJ2-1 | TRBD1 | TRBV7-3 | CASSLDRGVYNEQFF
15 | TRBJ2-4 | . | TRBV20-1 | CSASVGNGVRGIQYF
12 | TRBJ1-2 | . | TRBV7-9 | CASSLDGRGYTF
16 | TRBJ2-7 | . | TRBV20-1 | CSAMKIAGGVSYEQYF
12 | TRBJ1-2 | . | TRBV12-3/TRBV12-4 | CASTGGQYGYTF
16 | TRBJ1-1 | TRBD1 | TRBV4-1 | CASSLRETGVSTEAFF
15 | TRBJ2-1 | . | TRBV20-1 | CSADEVGGSNDEQFF
17 | TRBJ2-3 | TRBD1 | TRBV6-2/TRBV6-3 | CASSYPRQGYDTDTQYF
14 | TRBJ2-7 | TRBD1 | TRBV10-3 | CAISEGQGSYEQYF
16 | TRBJ2-7 | TRBD2 | TRBV5-1 | CASSLKRGASLYEQYF
15 | TRBJ1-1 | . | TRBV5-1 | CASSQDRRVRTEAFF
17 | TRBJ2-3 | TRBD2 | TRBV9 | CASSVGMGGTSLDTQYF
13 | TRBJ2-3 | . | TRBV27 | CASRLGGSDTQYF
18 | TRBJ2-3 | TRBD2 | TRBV5-1 | CASSPGLAGGPSTDTQYF